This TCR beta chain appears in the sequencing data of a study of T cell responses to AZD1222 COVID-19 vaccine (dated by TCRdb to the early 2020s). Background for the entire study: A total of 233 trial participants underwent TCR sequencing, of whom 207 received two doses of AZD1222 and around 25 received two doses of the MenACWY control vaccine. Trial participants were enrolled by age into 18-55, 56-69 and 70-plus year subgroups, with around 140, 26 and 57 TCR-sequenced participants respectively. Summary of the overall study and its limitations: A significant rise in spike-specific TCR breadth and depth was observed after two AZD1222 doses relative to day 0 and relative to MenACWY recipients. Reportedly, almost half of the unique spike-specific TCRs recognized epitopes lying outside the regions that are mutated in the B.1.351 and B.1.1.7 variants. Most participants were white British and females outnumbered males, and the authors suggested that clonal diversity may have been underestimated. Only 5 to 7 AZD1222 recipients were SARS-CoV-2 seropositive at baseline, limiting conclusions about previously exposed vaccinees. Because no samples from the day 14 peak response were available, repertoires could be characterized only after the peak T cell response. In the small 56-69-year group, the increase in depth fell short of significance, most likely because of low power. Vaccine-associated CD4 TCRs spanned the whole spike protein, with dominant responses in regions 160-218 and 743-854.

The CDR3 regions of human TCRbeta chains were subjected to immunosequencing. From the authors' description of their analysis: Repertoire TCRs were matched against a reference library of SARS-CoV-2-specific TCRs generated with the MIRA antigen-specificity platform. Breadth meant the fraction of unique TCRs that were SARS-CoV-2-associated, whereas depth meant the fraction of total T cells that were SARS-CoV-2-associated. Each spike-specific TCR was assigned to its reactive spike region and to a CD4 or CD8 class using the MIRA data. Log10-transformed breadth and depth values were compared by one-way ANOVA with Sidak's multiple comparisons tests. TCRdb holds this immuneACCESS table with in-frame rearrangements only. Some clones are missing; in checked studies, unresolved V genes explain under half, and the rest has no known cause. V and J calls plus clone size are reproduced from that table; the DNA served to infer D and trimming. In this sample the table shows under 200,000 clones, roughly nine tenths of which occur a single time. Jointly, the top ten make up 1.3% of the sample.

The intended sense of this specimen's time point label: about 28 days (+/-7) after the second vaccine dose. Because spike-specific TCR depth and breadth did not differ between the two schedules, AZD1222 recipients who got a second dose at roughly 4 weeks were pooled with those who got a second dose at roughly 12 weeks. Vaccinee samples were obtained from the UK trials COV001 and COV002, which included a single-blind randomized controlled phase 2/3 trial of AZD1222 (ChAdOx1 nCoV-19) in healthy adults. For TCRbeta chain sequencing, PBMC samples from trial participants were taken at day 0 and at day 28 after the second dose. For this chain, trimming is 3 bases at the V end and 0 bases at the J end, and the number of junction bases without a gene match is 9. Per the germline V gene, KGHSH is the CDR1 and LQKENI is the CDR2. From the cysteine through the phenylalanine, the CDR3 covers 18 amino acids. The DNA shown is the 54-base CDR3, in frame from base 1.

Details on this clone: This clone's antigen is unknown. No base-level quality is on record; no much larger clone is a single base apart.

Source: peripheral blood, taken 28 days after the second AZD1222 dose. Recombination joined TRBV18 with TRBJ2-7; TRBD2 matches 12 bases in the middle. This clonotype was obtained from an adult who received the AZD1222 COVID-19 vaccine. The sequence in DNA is TGTGCCAGCTCACCGGGGACTAGCGGGCCCGGAGTCTCCTACGAGCAGTACTTC. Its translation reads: CASSPGTSGPGVSYEQYF.